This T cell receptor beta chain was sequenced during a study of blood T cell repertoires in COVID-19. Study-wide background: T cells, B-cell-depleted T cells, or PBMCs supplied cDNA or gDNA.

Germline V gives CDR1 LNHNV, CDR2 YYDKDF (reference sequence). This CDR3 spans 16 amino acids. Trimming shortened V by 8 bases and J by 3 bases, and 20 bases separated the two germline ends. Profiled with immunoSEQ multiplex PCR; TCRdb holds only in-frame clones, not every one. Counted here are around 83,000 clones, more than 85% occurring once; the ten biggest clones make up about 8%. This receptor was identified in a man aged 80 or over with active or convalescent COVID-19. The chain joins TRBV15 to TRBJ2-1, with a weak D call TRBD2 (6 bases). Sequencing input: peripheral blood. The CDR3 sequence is CATRRLEGGHYNEQFF. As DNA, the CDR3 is TGTGCCACCCGACGGTTAGAGGGAGGCCACTACAATGAGCAGTTCTTC. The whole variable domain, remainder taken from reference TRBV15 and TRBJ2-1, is DAMVIQNPRYQVTQFGKPVTLSCSQTLNHNVMYWYQQKSSQAPKLLFHYYDKDFNNEADTPDNFQSRRPNTSFCFLDIRSPGLGDTAMYLCATRRLEGGHYNEQFFGPGTRLTVL.